A single sample gave rise to the 3 T cell receptor beta chains below, sequenced in a study of blood T cell repertoires in COVID-19. Generated by immunoSEQ multiplex PCR, the TCRdb table keeps only in-frame clones and is missing some. This table holds fewer than 300,000 clones, over 75% found once. Material: PBMCs or T cells enriched from blood (not recorded which). The receptors here all came from a woman in her twenties or thirties who had recovered from COVID-19.

The chain employs TRBV9 and TRBJ2-2; TRBD1 matches at 8 bases. The germline V gene encodes CDR1 SGDLS and CDR2 YYNGEE. CDR3 length: 16 residues. The trim removed 2 bases at V and 0 bases at J, leaving 3 bases unmatched. The CDR3 DNA reads TGTGCCAGCAGCGTGACGACAGGGGCGAACACCGGGGAGCTGTTTTTT. This gives the protein CASSVTTGANTGELFF.

V and J are TRBV5-1 and TRBJ1-5, with 7 nucleotides matching TRBD1. This CDR3 contains 15 residues. Germline V gene sequence: CDR1 SGHRS, CDR2 YFSETQ. Losses at the gene ends were 2 bases for V and 2 bases for J; bases not matched to a gene: 4. This chain's CDR3 is CASSLSTGGNQPQHF. CDR3 nucleotide sequence: TGCGCCAGCAGCTTATCCACAGGGGGCAATCAGCCCCAGCATTTT.

The chain couples TRBV28 to TRBJ1-6; 9 positions agree with TRBD1. With 5 bases clipped from V and 10 bases from J, the junction kept 9 bases outside the gene matches. CDR3 length: 15 residues. Germline CDR1 and CDR2: MDHEN and SYDVKM. As DNA, the CDR3 is TGTGCCAGCAGTCCCCCGGGACAGGGAGTCTCACCCCTCCACTTT. This sequence encodes CASSPPGQGVSPLHF.